These 18 T cell receptor beta chains share one sample of origin, sequenced in a study of beta chain features in type 1 diabetes. Regarding the study as a whole: Researchers report that Type 1 diabetes patients had moderately but significantly shorter TCRB CDR3s across all four CD4+ subsets.

Their recognized antigens are unknown. Every bit of the isolated RNA underwent reverse transcription, so sequencing read expressed TCRB transcripts. Clones were sequenced by immunoSEQ multiplex PCR, and TCRdb holds only the in-frame ones, with some missing. The data contain 600,000 or so clones, more than 13% of them singletons. Sequencing input: naive CD4+ T cells from blood. These receptors all come from a man between 18 and 35 years old with type 1 diabetes.

This clone was seen only a few times. The chain couples TRBV2 to TRBJ2-7; TRBD2 matches 8 bases. CDR1 and CDR2 from the germline V gene are SNHLY and FYNNEI. The V and J ends lost 6 bases and 0 bases, in that order; junction bases with no gene match: 7. The length of the CDR3 is 15 residues. CDR3: CASRGSGIISYEQYF. The CDR3 bases are TGTGCCAGCAGAGGTAGCGGGATCATCTCCTACGAGCAGTACTTC.

V usage is TRBV4-1 and J usage is TRBJ1-5, with a possible D match to TRBD1 (5 bases). CDR1 is MGHRA, CDR2 YSYEKL, per germline. This CDR3 spans 16 amino acids. Between the trimmed V and J ends, which lost 4 bases and 5 bases, there was a span of 18 bases. The CDR3 is CASSPLRDGIDQPQHF. The DNA of the CDR3 is TGCGCCAGCAGCCCCCTGAGGGACGGAATAGATCAGCCCCAGCATTTT.

The rearrangement uses TRBV14 and TRBJ1-1; D is ambiguous. Trimming cost V 0 bases and J 2 bases, with 7 bases left between them. Germline V gives CDR1 SGHDN, CDR2 FVKESK. CDR3 length: 14 amino acids. CDR3 coding DNA: TGTGCCAGCAGCCAAGAATGGGGAAACACTGAAGCTTTCTTT. Translating gives CASSQEWGNTEAFF.

This clone is a singleton in its sample. The chain uses TRBV19 and TRBJ2-1; maybe TRBD2 (6 bases). Germline CDR1 and CDR2: LNHDA and SQIVND (reference sequence). V gave up 11 bases and J gave up 2 bases, with 16 bases separating them. CDR3 length equals 14 residues. The CDR3, as DNA: TGTGCCTCGTCCGAGGGACTGGCCTACAATGAGCAGTTCTTC. Translating gives CASSEGLAYNEQFF.

This clone appeared a few times. The chain employs TRBV15 and TRBJ1-2, with D uncertain. In germline, CDR1 is LNHNV, CDR2 YYDKDF (reference sequence). V lost 0 bases and J lost 8, with 7 bases in between. This CDR3 is built from 12 residues. This CDR3 is CATSRDLWGYTF. The DNA for the CDR3 is TGTGCCACCAGCAGAGATCTGTGGGGCTACACCTTC.

The V and J genes are TRBV4-3 and TRBJ1-5; D gene unclear. This CDR3 is 13 amino acids long. The ends were cut back, 1 base at V and 3 bases at J, with 4 bases in the middle. Germline CDR1 reads LGHNA; CDR2 reads YSLEER. CDR3: CASSQVANQPQHF. The CDR3 region has the DNA TGCGCCAGCAGCCAAGTAGCCAATCAGCCCCAGCATTTT.

CDR3 in amino acids: CASSPLRGAYGYTF. The CDR3 DNA sequence: TGTGCCAGCAGCCCTCTACGGGGGGCCTATGGCTACACCTTC. The chain recombines TRBV13 with TRBJ1-2; perhaps TRBD1 as D (6 bases). V lost 5 bases, J lost 4 bases, and 14 bases lay in between. The CDR3 loop spans 14 amino acids. Per the germline V gene, CDR1 is PRHDT and CDR2 is FYEKMQ (reference sequence). The entire variable domain, with the rest obtained from reference TRBV13 and TRBJ1-2, is as follows: AAGVIQSPRHLIKEKRETATLKCYPIPRHDTVYWYQQGPGQDPQFLISFYEKMQSDKGSIPDRFSAQQFSDYHSELNMSSLELGDSALYFCASSPLRGAYGYTFGSGTRLTVV.

As regards this clone: This same CDR3 is encoded by further DNA sequences in the sample. V usage is TRBV18 and J usage is TRBJ2-3, with D uncertain. CDR1 is KGHSH and CDR2 is LQKENI in the germline V gene. Trimming took 2 bases from V and 3 from J, leaving 9 bases between them. The CDR3 contains 14 residues. The CDR3: CASSPDLGTDTQYF. CDR3 nucleotides: TGTGCCAGCTCACCAGATCTTGGGACAGATACGCAGTATTTT.

A few counts support this clone. Other DNA sequences within the sample encode an identical CDR3. The rearrangement links TRBV29-1 to TRBJ2-7; D ambiguous. V shed 5 bases and J shed 1 base, with 6 bases lying between them. The CDR3 length is 11 residues. Germline V CDR1 and CDR2: SQVTM, ANQGSEA. CDR3 nucleotides: TGCAGCGTTAGAGGTTCCTACGAGCAGTACTTC. Translated: CSVRGSYEQYF.

This clone was counted only a few times. The chain has TRBV25-1 and TRBJ2-1; a weak D match, TRBD2 (6 bases). Between the trimmed V and J ends, which lost 3 bases and 4 bases, there was a span of 16 bases. CDR3 size: 16 residues. CDR1 and CDR2 (germline): MGHDK, SYGVNS. The CDR3 DNA sequence: TGTGCCAGCAGTGATTCAGGCGGGGCAACGTACAATGAGCAGTTCTTC. Residues: CASSDSGGATYNEQFF.

This clone was detected a few times. The CDR3 here is CASSQVGVRTYEQYF. CDR3 nucleotides: TGTGCCAGCAGCCAAGTAGGCGTCAGGACCTACGAGCAGTACTTC. The rearrangement uses TRBV4-2 and TRBJ2-7; no definite D call. The CDR3 totals 15 residues. Germline V CDR1 and CDR2: LGHNA, YNFKEQ. Trimming cost V 1 base and J 2 bases, with 12 bases left between them.

This clone was counted a few times. V usage is TRBV9 and J usage is TRBJ2-3; 12 positions agree with TRBD2. The germline V gene encodes CDR1 SGDLS and CDR2 YYNGEE. CDR3 size: 16 residues. The trim removed 5 bases at V and 2 bases at J, leaving 6 bases unmatched. The CDR3, as DNA: TGTGCCAGCAGTTTACTAGCGGGGGGAATCACAGATACGCAGTATTTT. Its translation: CASSLLAGGITDTQYF.

V is TRBV5-6 and J is TRBJ2-7; either TRBD1 or TRBD2 may supply D (5 bases each). The V gene lost 4 bases and the J gene lost 2 bases, with 10 bases spanning the gap. The CDR3 has 13 amino acids. Germline V gives CDR1 SGHDT, CDR2 YYEEEE. The CDR3 sequence is CASSQGRPYEQYF. CDR3 in DNA: TGTGCCAGCAGCCAGGGACGGCCCTACGAGCAGTACTTC.

The chain combines TRBV6-6 with TRBJ2-7; D is unresolved. This CDR3 region has 10 residues. Germline-derived CDR1 and CDR2 are MNHNY and SVGAGI (reference sequence). V shed 10 bases and J shed 2 bases, with 6 bases lying between them. The CDR3 here is CATGPYEQYF. CDR3 nucleotide sequence: TGTGCCACCGGCCCCTACGAGCAGTACTTC.

The chain carries TRBV2 and TRBJ2-5, with 10 bases fitting TRBD2. CDR1 SNHLY and CDR2 FYNNEI come from the germline V gene. The V gene end was trimmed by 2 bases and the J gene end by 1 base; junction bases not matched to a gene: 7. The CDR3 runs to 17 residues. CDR3 in DNA: TGTGCCAGCAGTGAATCCACTAGCGGGGTCGTCCAAGAGACCCAGTACTTC. Translated, it gives CASSESTSGVVQETQYF.

The gene calls are TRBV30 and TRBJ1-6; TRBD1 might be the D (6 bases). From germline, CDR1 is GTSNPN and CDR2 SVGIG (reference sequence). The ends were cut back, 1 base at V and 7 bases at J, with 8 bases in the middle. The CDR3 is 13 amino acids. This CDR3 reads CAWSARGNSPLHF. The DNA for the CDR3 is TGTGCCTGGAGTGCCAGGGGAAATTCACCCCTCCACTTT.

This clone was recorded a few times. V usage is TRBV4-3 and J usage is TRBJ2-5; a weak D match, TRBD1 (6 bases). The germline CDR1 and CDR2 sequences are LGHNA and YSLEER. Trimming took off 1 base at V and 4 bases at J, with 13 bases between the two ends. CDR3 length equals 15 residues. CDR3 bases: TGCGCCAGCAGCCAAGCCCCCGTAGGGGGAGAGACCCAGTACTTC. Protein sequence: CASSQAPVGGETQYF.

V and J are TRBV6-6 and TRBJ2-3, with TRBD1 matching 8 bases. Germline CDR1 is MNHNY and CDR2 is SVGAGI (reference sequence). V was pared by 5 bases and J by 3 bases, with 10 bases of the junction left unmatched. This CDR3 spans 16 amino acids. The CDR3 DNA is TGTGCCAGCAGTCCCGGGACAGGAGGATTTACAGATACGCAGTATTTT. This encodes CASSPGTGGFTDTQYF.